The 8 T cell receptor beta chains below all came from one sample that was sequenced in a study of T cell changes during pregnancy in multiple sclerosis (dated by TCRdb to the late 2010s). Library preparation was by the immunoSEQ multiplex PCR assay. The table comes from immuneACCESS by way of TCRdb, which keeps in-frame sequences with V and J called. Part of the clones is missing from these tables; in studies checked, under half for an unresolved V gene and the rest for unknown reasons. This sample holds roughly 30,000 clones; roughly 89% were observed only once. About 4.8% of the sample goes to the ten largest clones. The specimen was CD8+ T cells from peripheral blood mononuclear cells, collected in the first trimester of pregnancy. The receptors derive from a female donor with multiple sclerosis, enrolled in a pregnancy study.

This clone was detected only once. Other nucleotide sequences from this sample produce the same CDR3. CDR3 in amino acids: CASSSGLGQETQYF. CDR3 coding DNA: TGTGCCAGCAGCTCGGGACTAGGCCAAGAGACCCAGTACTTC. The rearrangement uses TRBV7-3 and TRBJ2-5; 8 bases match TRBD2. The junction had 2 bases not matched to a gene; V was cut back by 4 bases and J by 1 base. The CDR3 is 14 residues long. CDR1 is SGHTA, CDR2 FQGTGA, per germline. The whole variable domain, filled in from reference TRBV7-3 and TRBJ2-5, reads GAGVSQTPSNKVTEKGKYVELRCDPISGHTALYWYRQSLGQGPEFLIYFQGTGAADDSGLPNDRFFAVRPEGSVSTLKIQRTERGDSAVYLCASSSGLGQETQYFGPGTRLLVL.

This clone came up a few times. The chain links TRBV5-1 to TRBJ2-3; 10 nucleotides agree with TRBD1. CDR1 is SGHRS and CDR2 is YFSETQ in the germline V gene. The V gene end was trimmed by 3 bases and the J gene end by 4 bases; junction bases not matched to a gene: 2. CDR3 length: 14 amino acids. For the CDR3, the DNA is TGCGCCAGCAGCTGGGGGACAGGGGCAGATACGCAGTATTTT. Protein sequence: CASSWGTGADTQYF.

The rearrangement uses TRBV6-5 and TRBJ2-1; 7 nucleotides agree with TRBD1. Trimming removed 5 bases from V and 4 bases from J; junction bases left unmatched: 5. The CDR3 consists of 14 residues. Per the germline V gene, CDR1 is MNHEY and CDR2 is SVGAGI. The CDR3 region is CASSKQGIYNEQFF. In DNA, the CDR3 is TGTGCCAGCAGTAAACAGGGGATATACAATGAGCAGTTCTTC.

The CDR3 loop reads CASSPFGGGQETQYF. The CDR3 DNA reads TGTGCCAGCAGTCCTTTTGGGGGGGGTCAAGAGACCCAGTACTTC. This sequence joins TRBV27 and TRBJ2-5; 7 nucleotides align to TRBD2. The ends lost 5 bases at V and 2 bases at J; junction bases unmatched: 8. The germline V gene encodes CDR1 MNHEY and CDR2 SMNVEV (reference sequence). This CDR3 spans 15 amino acids.

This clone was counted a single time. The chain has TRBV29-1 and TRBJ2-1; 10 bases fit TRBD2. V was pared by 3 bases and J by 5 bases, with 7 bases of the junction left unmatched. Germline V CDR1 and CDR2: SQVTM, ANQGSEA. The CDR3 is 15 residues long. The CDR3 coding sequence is TGCAGCGTTGATAGGTTAGCGGGAGGCCACAATGAGCAGTTCTTC. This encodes CSVDRLAGGHNEQFF.

CDR3 sequence reads: CASSLGRLAGGSEQFF. In DNA, the CDR3 is TGTGCCAGCAGTTTAGGACGCCTAGCGGGAGGAAGTGAGCAGTTCTTC. V is TRBV27 and J is TRBJ2-1, with TRBD2 matching over 11 bases. Germline CDR1 reads MNHEY; CDR2 reads SMNVEV (reference sequence). CDR3 size: 16 residues. The V segment lost 2 bases and the J segment 9 bases; nucleotides outside the gene matches: 9.

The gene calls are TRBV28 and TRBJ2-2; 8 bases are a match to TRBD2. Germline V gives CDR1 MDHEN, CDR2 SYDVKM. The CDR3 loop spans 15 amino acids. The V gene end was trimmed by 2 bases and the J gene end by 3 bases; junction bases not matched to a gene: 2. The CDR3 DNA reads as TGTGCCAGCAGTTTAGGAGCGGGAGACACCGGGGAGCTGTTTTTT. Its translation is CASSLGAGDTGELFF.

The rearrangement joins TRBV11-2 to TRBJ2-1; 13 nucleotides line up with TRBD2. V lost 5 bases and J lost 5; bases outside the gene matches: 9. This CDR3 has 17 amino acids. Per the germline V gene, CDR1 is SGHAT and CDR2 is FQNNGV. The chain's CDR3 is CASSRLRLAGGNNEQFF. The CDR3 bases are TGTGCCAGCAGCCGCCTTCGACTAGCGGGAGGCAACAATGAGCAGTTCTTC. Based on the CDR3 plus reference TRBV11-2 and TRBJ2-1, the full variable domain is EAGVAQSPRYKIIEKRQSVAFWCNPISGHATLYWYQQILGQGPKLLIQFQNNGVVDDSQLPKDRFSAERLKGVDSTLKIQPAKLEDSAVYLCASSRLRLAGGNNEQFFGPGTRLTVL.